The TCR beta chain described here comes from a study of T cell clones after liver transplantation. Overall study context: Immunosuppression withdrawal was tried within 2 years after liver transplantation in this trial. Third-party-reactive TCRbeta sequences from pre-transplant mixed lymphocyte reactions served as antigen-independent comparators. Draws occurred before transplant, before withdrawal, and after complete or failed withdrawal.

Germline values: CDR1 SGHTA, CDR2 FQGTGA. CDR3 length: 17 residues. The trim removed 4 bases at V and 7 bases at J, leaving 8 bases unmatched. TCRdb keeps only in-frame clones here, not all; method: immunoSEQ multiplex PCR. This sample has about 80,000 clones, with roughly 80% found just once. Specimen: CD4+ T cells from blood, collected approximately 3.5 years after liver transplant. The TCR originated in a human patient who received a liver transplant. The T cells may come from the graft donor. The rearrangement joins TRBV7-3 to TRBJ2-1, with TRBD2 matching 15 bases. Here the CDR3 reads CASSSSGLAGGGNEQFF. In DNA form, the CDR3 reads TGTGCCAGCAGCTCAAGCGGACTAGCGGGAGGGGGAAATGAGCAGTTCTTC.